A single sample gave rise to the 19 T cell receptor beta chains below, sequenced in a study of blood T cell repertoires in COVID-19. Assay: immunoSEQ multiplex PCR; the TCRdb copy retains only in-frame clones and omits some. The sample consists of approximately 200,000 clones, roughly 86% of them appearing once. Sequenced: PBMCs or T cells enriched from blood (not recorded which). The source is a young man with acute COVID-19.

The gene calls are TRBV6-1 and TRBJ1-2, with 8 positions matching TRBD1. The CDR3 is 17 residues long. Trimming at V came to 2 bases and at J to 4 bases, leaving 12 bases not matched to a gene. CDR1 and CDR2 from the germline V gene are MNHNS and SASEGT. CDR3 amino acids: CASSEKGGDRTFYGYTF. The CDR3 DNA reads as TGTGCCAGCAGTGAAAAAGGCGGGGACAGGACATTCTATGGCTACACCTTC.

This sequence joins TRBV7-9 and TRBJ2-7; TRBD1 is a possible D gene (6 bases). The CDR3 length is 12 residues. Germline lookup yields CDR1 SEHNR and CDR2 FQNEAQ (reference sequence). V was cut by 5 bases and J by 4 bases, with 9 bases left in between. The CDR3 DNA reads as TGTGCCAGCAGCCGGGACACTTACGAGCAGTACTTC. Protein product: CASSRDTYEQYF.

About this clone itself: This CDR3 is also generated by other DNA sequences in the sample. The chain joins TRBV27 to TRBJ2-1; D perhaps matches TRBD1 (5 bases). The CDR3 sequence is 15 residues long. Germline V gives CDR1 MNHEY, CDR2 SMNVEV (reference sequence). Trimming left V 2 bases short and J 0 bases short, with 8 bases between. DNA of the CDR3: TGTGCCAGCAGTTTAGGTCAGGGCTCCTACAATGAGCAGTTCTTC. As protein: CASSLGQGSYNEQFF.

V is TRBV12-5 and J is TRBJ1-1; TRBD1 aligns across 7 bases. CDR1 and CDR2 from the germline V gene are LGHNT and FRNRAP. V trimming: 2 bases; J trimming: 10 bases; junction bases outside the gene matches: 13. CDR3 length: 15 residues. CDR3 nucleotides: TGTGCTAGTGGTTTGACGCCGACAGGGCTTCGGGGAGCTTTCTTT. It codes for CASGLTPTGLRGAFF. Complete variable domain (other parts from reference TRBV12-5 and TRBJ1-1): DARVTQTPRHKVTEMGQEVTMRCQPILGHNTVFWYRQTMMQGLELLAYFRNRAPLDDSGMPKDRFSAEMPDATLATLKIQPSEPRDSAVYFCASGLTPTGLRGAFFGQGTRLTVV.

Here the CDR3 DNA reads TGCGCCAGCAGCCAAGGGCGACAGGGACCCAACTATGGCTACACCTTC. It specifies CASSQGRQGPNYGYTF. J is TRBJ1-2 and V is TRBV4-1; 7 bases match TRBD1. J was trimmed by 2 bases and V by 1 base; bases with no gene match: 7. The germline CDR1 and CDR2 sequences are MGHRA and YSYEKL. The CDR3 length is 16 residues.

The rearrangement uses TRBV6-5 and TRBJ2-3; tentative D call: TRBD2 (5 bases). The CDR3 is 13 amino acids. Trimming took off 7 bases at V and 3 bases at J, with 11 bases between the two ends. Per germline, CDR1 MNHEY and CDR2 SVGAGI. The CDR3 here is CASTKGDTDTQYF. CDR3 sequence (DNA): TGTGCCAGCACTAAGGGAGATACAGATACGCAGTATTTT.

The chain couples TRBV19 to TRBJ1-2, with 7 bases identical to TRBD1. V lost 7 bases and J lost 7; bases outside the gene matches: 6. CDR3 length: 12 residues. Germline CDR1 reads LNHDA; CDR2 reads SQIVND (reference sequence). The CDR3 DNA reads TGTGCCAGTACCCCGGACAGGTCTGGCTACACCTTC. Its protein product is CASTPDRSGYTF.

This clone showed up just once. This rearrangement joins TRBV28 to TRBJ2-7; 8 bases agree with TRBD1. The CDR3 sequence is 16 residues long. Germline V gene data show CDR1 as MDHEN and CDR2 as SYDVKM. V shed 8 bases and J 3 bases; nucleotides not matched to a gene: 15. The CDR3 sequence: CASWGSRTGSIYEQYF. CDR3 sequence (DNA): TGTGCCAGCTGGGGCTCGAGGACAGGGAGTATCTACGAGCAGTACTTC.

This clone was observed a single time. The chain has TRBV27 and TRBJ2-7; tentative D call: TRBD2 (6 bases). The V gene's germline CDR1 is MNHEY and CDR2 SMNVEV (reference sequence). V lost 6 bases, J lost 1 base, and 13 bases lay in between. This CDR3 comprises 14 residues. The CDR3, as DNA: TGTGCCAGCAGGGAGACCGGGACTTCCTACGAGCAGTACTTC. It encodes CASRETGTSYEQYF.

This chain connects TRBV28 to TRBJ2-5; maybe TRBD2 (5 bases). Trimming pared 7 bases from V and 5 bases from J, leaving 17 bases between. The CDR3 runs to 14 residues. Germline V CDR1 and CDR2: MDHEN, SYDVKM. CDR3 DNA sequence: TGTGCCAGCACCAACACGGACCGAGGGGAGACCCAGTACTTC. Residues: CASTNTDRGETQYF.

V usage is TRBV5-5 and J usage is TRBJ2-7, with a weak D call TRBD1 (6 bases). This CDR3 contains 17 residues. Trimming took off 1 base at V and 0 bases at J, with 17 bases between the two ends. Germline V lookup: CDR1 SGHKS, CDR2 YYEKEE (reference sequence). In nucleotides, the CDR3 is TGTGCCAGCAGCTTGTTGCCAGGACAGACGAGCTCCTACGAGCAGTACTTC. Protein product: CASSLLPGQTSSYEQYF.

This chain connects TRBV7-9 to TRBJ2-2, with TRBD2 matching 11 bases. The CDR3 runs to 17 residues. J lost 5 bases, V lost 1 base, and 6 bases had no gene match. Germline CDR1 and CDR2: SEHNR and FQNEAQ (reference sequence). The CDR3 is CASSLDSRLAGTGELFF. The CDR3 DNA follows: TGTGCCAGCAGCTTAGACTCCCGACTAGCGGGAACCGGGGAGCTGTTTTTT.

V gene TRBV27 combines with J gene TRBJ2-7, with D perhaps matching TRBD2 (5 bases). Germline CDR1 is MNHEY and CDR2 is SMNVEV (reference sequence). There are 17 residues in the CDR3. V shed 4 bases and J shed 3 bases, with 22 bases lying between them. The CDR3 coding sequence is TGTGCCAGCAGTTATTTAAGCCAAGAGGGTCAATTCTACGAGCAGTACTTC. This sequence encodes CASSYLSQEGQFYEQYF.

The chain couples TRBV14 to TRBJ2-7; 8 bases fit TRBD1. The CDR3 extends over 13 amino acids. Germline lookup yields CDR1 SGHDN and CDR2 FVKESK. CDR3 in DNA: TGTTCCTGGGGGACAGGTCTGATCTACGAGCAGTACTTC. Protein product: CSWGTGLIYEQYF.

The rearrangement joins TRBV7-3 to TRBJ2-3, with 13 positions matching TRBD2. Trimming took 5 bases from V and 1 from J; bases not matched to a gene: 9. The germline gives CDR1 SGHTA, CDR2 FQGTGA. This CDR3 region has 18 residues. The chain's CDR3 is CASSRRTSGRWRTDTQYF. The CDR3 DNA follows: TGTGCCAGCAGCCGGAGGACTAGCGGGAGATGGCGCACAGATACGCAGTATTTT.

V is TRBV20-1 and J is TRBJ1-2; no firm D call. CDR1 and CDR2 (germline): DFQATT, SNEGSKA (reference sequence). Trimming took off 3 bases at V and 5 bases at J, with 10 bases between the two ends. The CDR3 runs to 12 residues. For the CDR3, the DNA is TGCAGTGCTAGTCAGGCAGCATATGGCTACACCTTC. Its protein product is CSASQAAYGYTF.

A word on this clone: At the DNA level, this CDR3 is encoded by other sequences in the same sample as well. The CDR3 is CASRAGGSSYEQYF. As DNA, the CDR3 is TGTGCCAGCAGAGCGGGCGGCAGCTCCTACGAGCAGTACTTC. This sequence joins TRBV6-5 and TRBJ2-7; weak D call: TRBD2 (6 bases). The CDR3 covers 14 residues. Germline CDR1 reads MNHEY; CDR2 reads SVGAGI. V was shortened by 6 bases and J by 0 bases, with 12 bases between the two germline ends.

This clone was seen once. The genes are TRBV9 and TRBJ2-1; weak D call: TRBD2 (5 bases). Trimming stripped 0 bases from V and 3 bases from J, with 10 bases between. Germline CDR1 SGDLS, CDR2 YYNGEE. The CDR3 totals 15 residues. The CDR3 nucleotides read TGTGCCAGCAGCGTAGCGGGGTTAGACTACAATGAGCAGTTCTTC. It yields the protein CASSVAGLDYNEQFF.

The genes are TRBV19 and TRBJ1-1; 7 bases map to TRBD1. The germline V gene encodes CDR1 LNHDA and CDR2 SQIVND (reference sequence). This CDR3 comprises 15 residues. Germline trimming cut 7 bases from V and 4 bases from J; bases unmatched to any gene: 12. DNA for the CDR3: TGTGCCAGTACTACTGCGGGGACAGCACTCACTGAAGCTTTCTTT. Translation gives CASTTAGTALTEAFF.